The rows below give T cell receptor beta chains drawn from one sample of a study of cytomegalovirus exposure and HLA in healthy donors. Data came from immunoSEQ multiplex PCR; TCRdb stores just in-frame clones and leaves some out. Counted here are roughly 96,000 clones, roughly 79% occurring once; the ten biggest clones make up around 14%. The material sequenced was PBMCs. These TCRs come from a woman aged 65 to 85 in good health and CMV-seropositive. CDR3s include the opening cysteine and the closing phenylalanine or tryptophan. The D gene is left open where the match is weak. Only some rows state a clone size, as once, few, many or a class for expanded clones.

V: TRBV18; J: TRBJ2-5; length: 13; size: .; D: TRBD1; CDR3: CASSPGDRETQYF; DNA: TGTGCCAGCTCACCGGGGGACAGGGAGACCCAGTACTTC
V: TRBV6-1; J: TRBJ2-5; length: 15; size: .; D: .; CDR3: CASSERRGGQETQYF; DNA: TGTGCCAGCAGTGAGAGGAGGGGGGGCCAAGAGACCCAGTACTTC
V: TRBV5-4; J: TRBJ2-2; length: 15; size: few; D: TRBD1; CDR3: CASSLGQGSTGELFF; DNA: TGTGCCAGCAGCCTCGGACAGGGTAGCACCGGGGAGCTGTTTTTT
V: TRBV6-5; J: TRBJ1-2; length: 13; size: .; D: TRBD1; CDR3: CASTQGANYGYTF; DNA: TGTGCCAGCACCCAGGGGGCGAACTATGGCTACACCTTC
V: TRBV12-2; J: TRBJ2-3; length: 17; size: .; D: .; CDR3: CASRLALTSGNTDTQYF; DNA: TGTGCAAGTCGCTTAGCCTTGACTAGCGGGAACACAGATACGCAGTATTTT
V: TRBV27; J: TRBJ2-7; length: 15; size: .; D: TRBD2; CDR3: CASSIIAGGPGEQYF; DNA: TGTGCCAGCAGTATAATAGCGGGAGGGCCTGGCGAGCAGTACTTC
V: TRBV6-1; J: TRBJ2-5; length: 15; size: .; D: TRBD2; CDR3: CASRLAGGFFETQYF; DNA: TGTGCCAGTAGACTAGCGGGGGGGTTTTTCGAGACCCAGTACTTC
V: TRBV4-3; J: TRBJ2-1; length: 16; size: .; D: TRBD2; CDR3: CASSQEGGSSYNEQFF; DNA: TGCGCCAGCAGCCAAGAGGGAGGGAGCTCCTACAATGAGCAGTTCTTC
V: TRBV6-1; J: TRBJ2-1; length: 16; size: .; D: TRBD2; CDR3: CASSEALAGAYNEQFF; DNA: TGTGCCAGCAGTGAAGCGCTAGCGGGGGCTTACAATGAGCAGTTCTTC
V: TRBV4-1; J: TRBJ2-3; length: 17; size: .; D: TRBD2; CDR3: CASGRRGLAGDTDTQYF; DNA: TGCGCCAGCGGCCGGAGGGGTCTAGCGGGGGACACAGATACGCAGTATTTT
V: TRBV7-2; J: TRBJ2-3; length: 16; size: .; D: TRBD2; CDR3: CASSRRAGDVTDTQYF; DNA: TGTGCCAGCAGCCGCCGGGCGGGGGACGTCACAGATACGCAGTATTTT
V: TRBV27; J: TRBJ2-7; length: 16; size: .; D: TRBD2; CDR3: CASSPPWASGSYEQYF; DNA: TGTGCCAGCAGCCCACCCTGGGCTAGCGGCTCCTACGAGCAGTACTTC
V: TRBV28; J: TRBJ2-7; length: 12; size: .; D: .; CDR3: CASSPDSYEQYF; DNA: TGTGCCAGCAGCCCGGACAGCTACGAGCAGTACTTC
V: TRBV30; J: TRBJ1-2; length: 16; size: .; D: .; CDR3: CAWSVNLEQSNYGYTF; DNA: TGTGCCTGGAGTGTAAATCTGGAGCAGAGCAACTATGGCTACACCTTC
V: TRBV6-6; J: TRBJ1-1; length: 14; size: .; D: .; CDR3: CASSYSAVNTEAFF; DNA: TGTGCCAGCAGTTACTCGGCAGTGAACACTGAAGCTTTCTTT
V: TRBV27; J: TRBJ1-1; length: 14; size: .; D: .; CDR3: CASRKGGAGTEAFF; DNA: TGTGCCAGCAGAAAAGGAGGGGCAGGGACTGAAGCTTTCTTT
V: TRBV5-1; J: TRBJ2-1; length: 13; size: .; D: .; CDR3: CASSLGRSNEQFF; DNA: TGCGCCAGCAGCTTGGGCCGGAGCAATGAGCAGTTCTTC
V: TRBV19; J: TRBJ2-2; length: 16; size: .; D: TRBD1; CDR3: CASSSRRQGASGELFF; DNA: TGTGCCAGTAGTAGCCGCAGACAGGGGGCGTCCGGGGAGCTGTTTTTT
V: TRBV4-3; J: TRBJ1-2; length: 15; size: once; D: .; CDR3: CASSQDSGRAGGYTF; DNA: TGCGCCAGCAGCCAAGATTCGGGCAGGGCAGGCGGCTACACCTTC
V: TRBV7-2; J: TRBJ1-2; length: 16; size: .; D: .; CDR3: CASSSSFGGGNYGYTF; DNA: TGTGCCAGCAGCTCATCCTTCGGCGGGGGTAACTATGGCTACACCTTC
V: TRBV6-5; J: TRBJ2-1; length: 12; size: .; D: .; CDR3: CASSTGAGEVFF; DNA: TGTGCCAGCAGTACTGGGGCAGGGGAAGTGTTCTTC
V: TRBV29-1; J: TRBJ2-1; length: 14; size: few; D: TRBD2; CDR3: CSVGGGGSYNEQFF; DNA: TGCAGCGTTGGCGGGGGGGGCTCCTACAATGAGCAGTTCTTC
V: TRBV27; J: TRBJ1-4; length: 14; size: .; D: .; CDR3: CASSLRAIPPRLFF; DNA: TGTGCCAGCAGTCTGCGGGCCATTCCGCCCAGACTGTTTTTT
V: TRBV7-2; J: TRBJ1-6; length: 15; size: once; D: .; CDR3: CASSLGGTYNSPLHF; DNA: TGTGCCAGCAGCCTCGGGGGGACCTATAATTCACCCCTCCACTTT
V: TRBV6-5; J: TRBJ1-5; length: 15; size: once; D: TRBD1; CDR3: CASSYRGPSNQPQHF; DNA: TGTGCCAGCAGTTACAGGGGGCCGAGCAATCAGCCCCAGCATTTT
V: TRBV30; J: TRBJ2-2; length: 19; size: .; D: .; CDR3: CAWSVFPNRKLSNTGELFF; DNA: TGTGCCTGGAGTGTATTCCCCAACAGGAAACTCTCGAACACCGGGGAGCTGTTTTTT
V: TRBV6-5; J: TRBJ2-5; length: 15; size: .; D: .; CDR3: CASSYTTAPKETQYF; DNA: TGTGCCAGCAGTTATACTACGGCGCCAAAAGAGACCCAGTACTTC
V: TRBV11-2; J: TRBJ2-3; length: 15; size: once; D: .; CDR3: CASSLNRGGEDTQYF; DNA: TGTGCCAGCAGCTTAAATCGGGGTGGTGAAGATACGCAGTATTTT
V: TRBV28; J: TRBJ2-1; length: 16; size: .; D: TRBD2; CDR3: CASRPRAGGVADEQFF; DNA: TGTGCCAGCAGACCCCGAGCGGGAGGGGTCGCGGATGAGCAGTTCTTC
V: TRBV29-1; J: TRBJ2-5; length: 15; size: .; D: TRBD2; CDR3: CSVEDQAGGRETQYF; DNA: TGCAGCGTTGAAGATCAGGCGGGGGGAAGAGAGACCCAGTACTTC
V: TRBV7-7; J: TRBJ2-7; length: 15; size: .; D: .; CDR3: CASSSGTGAGGEQYF; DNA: TGTGCTAGCAGCTCCGGGACAGGGGCGGGGGGGGAGCAGTACTTC
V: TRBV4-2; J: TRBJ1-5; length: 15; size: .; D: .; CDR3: CVSSRDRLSNQPQHF; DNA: TGTGTCAGCAGCCGCGACAGGCTCAGCAATCAGCCCCAGCATTTT
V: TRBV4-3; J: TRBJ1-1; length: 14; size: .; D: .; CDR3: CASSQEGGNTEAFF; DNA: TGCGCCAGCAGCCAAGAGGGGGGGAACACTGAAGCTTTCTTT
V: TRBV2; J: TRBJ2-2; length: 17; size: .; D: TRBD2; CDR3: CASKPGLAGGYTGELFF; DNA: TGTGCCAGCAAACCGGGACTAGCGGGAGGGTACACCGGGGAGCTGTTTTTT
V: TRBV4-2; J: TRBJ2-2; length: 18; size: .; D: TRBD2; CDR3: CASSPGEIAGGRTGELFF; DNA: TGTGCCAGCAGCCCAGGAGAGATCGCGGGGGGGCGGACCGGGGAGCTGTTTTTT
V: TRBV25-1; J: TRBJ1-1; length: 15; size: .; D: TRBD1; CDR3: CASSEYKGRGPEAFF; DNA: TGTGCCAGCAGTGAATATAAAGGCAGGGGGCCTGAAGCTTTCTTT
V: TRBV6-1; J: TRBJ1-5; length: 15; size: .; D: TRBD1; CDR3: CASSSRTGGDQPQHF; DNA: TGTGCCAGCAGTTCTAGGACAGGGGGTGACCAGCCCCAGCATTTT
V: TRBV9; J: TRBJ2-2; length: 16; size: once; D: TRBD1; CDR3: CASSYLQGLNTGELFF; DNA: TGTGCCAGCAGCTATCTACAGGGGCTGAACACCGGGGAGCTGTTTTTT
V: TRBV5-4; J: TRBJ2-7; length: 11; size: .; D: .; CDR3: CASSSGYEQYF; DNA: TGTGCCAGCAGCTCAGGTTACGAGCAGTACTTC
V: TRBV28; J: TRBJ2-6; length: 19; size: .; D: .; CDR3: CASSLFRGSTLSGANVLTF; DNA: TGTGCCAGCAGTTTATTTAGGGGATCCACCCTCTCTGGGGCCAACGTCCTGACTTTC
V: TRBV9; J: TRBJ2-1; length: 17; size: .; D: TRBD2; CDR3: CASSVVSGLAGYNEQFF; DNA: TGTGCCAGCAGCGTAGTGTCGGGACTAGCGGGTTACAATGAGCAGTTCTTC
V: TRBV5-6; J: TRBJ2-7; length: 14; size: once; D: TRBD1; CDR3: CASSRDRSSREQYF; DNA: TGTGCCAGCAGTCGGGACAGGAGTTCGAGGGAGCAGTACTTC
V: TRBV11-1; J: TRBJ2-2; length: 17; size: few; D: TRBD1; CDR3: CASSLGGTGDNTGELFF; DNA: TGTGCCAGCAGCTTAGGCGGGACAGGGGACAACACCGGGGAGCTGTTTTTT
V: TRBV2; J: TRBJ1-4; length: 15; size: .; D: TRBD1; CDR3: CASSGQTGGNEKLFF; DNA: TGTGCCAGCAGTGGCCAGACAGGGGGGAATGAAAAACTGTTTTTT
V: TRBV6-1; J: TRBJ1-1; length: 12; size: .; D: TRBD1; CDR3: CASNDRGLKAFF; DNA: TGTGCCAGCAATGACAGGGGGCTTAAAGCTTTCTTT
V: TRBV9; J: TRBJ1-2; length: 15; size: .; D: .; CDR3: CASSEPVTGLYGYTF; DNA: TGTGCCAGCAGCGAGCCGGTTACAGGTCTCTATGGCTACACCTTC
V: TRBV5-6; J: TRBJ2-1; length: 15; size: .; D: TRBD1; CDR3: CASSLGQGPYNEQFF; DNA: TGTGCCAGCAGCTTGGGACAGGGCCCTTACAATGAGCAGTTCTTC
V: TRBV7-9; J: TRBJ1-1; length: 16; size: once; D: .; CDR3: CASRNRGGKMNTEAFF; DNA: TGTGCCAGCAGAAACCGGGGGGGGAAAATGAACACTGAAGCTTTCTTT